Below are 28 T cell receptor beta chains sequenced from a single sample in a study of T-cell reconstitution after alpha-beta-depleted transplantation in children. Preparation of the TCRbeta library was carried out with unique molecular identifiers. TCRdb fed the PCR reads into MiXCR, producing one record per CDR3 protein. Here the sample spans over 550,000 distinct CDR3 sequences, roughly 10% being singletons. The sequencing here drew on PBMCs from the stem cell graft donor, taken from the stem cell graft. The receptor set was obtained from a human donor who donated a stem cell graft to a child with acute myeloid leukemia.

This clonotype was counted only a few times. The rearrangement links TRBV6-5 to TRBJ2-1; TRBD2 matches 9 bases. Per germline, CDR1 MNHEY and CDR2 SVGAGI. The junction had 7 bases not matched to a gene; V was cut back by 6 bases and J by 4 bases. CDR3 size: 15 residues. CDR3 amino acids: CASRHSSGAYNEQFF. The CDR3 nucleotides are TGTGCCAGCAGACATTCTAGCGGGGCTTACAATGAGCAGTTCTTC.

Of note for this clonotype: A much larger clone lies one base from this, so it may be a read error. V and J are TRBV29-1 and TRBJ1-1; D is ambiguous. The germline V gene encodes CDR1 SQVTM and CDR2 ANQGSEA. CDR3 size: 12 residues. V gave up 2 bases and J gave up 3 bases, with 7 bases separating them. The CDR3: CSVEREDTEAFF. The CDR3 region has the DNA TGCAGCGTTGAAAGGGAGGACACTGAAGCTTTCTTT.

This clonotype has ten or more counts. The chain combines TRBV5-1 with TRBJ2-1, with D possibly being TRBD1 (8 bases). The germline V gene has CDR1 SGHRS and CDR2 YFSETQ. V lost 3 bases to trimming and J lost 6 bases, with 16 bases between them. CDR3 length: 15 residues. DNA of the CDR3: TGCGCCAGCAGCTCCCAGGGGGCGGGGGTCAATGAGCAGTTCTTC. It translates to CASSSQGAGVNEQFF.

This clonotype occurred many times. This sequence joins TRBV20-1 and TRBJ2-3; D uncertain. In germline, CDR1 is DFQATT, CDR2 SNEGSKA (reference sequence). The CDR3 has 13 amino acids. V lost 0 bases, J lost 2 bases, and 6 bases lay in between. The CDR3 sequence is CSARDPFTDTQYF. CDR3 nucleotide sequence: TGCAGTGCTAGAGATCCGTTCACAGATACGCAGTATTTT.

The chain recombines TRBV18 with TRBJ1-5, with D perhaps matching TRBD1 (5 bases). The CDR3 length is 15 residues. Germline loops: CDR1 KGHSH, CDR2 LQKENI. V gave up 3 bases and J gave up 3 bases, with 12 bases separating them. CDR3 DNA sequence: TGTGCCAGCTCACCGACGAAGACAGACAATCAGCCCCAGCATTTT. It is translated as CASSPTKTDNQPQHF. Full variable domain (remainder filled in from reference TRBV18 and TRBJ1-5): NAGVMQNPRHLVRRRGQEARLRCSPMKGHSHVYWYRQLPEEGLKFMVYLQKENIIDESGMPKERFSAEFPKEGPSILRIQQVVRGDSAAYFCASSPTKTDNQPQHFGDGTRLSIL.

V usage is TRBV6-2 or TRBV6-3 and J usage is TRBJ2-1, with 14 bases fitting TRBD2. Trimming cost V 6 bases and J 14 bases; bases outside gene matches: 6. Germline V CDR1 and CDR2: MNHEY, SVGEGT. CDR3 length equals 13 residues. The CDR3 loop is CASRGTSGRLEFF. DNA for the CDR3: TGTGCCAGCAGAGGGACTAGCGGGAGACTGGAGTTCTTC.

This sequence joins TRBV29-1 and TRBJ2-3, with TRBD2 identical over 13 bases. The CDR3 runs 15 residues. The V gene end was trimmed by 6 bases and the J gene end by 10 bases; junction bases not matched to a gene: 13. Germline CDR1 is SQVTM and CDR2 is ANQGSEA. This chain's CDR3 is CSVGGLAGDRKAQYF. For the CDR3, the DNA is TGCAGCGTCGGAGGACTAGCGGGAGACAGGAAGGCGCAGTATTTT.

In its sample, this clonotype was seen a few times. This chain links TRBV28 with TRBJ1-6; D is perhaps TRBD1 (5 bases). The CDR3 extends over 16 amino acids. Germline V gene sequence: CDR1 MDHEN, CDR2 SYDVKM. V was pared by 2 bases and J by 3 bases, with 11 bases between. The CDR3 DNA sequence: TGTGCCAGCAGTTTAGTCCAGGGATTCTATAATTCACCCCTCCACTTT. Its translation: CASSLVQGFYNSPLHF.

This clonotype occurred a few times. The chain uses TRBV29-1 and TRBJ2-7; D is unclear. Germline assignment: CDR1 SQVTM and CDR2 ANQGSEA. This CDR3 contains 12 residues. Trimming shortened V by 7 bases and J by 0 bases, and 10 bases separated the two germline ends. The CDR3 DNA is TGCAGCGCCAACAGCGTCTCCTACGAGCAGTACTTC. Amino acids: CSANSVSYEQYF.

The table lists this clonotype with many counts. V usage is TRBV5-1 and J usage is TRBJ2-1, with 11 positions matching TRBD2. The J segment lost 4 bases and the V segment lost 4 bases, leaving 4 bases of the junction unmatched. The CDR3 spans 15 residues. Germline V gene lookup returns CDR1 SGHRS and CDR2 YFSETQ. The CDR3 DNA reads TGCGCCAGCAGCCTGGGACTAGCGGAGTACAATGAGCAGTTCTTC. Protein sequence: CASSLGLAEYNEQFF. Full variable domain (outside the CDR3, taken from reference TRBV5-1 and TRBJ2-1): KAGVTQTPRYLIKTRGQQVTLSCSPISGHRSVSWYQQTPGQGLQFLFEYFSETQRNKGNFPGRFSGRQFSNSRSEMNVSTLELGDSALYLCASSLGLAEYNEQFFGPGTRLTVL.

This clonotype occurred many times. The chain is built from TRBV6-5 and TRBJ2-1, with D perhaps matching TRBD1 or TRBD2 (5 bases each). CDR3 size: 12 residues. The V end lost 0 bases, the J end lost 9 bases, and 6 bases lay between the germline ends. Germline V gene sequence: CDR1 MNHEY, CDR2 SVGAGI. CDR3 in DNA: TGTGCCAGCAGTTACTCTGGGGGTGAGCAGTTCTTC. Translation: CASSYSGGEQFF.

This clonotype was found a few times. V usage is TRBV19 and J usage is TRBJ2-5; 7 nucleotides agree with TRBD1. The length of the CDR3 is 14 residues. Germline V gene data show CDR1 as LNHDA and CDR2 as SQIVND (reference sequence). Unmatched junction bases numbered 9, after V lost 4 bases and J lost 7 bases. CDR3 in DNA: TGTGCCAGTAGTACCCTGACAGGGTCCGGGACCCAGTACTTC. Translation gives CASSTLTGSGTQYF.

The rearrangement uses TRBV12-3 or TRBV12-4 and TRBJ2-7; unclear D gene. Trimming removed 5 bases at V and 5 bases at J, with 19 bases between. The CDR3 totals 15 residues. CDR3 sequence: CASSNRTGQVHEQYF. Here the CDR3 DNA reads TGTGCCAGCAGTAACCGGACGGGTCAGGTACACGAGCAGTACTTC.

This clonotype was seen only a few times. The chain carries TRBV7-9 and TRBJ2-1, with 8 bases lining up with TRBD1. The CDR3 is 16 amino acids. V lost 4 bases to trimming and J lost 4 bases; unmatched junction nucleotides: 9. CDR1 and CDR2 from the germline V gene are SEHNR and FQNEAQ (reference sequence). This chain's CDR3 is CASSSGRQGFYNEQFF. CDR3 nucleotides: TGTGCCAGCAGCTCCGGAAGACAGGGGTTTTACAATGAGCAGTTCTTC.

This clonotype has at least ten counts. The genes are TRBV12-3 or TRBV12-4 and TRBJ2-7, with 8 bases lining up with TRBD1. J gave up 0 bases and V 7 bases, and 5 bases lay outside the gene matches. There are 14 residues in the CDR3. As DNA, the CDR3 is TGTGCCAGCAAAACCGGGACAGGCTCCTACGAGCAGTACTTC. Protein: CASKTGTGSYEQYF.

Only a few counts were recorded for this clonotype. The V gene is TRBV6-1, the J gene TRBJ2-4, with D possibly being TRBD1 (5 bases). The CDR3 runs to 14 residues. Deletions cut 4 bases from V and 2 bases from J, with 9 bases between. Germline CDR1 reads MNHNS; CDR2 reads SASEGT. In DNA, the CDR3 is TGTGCCAGCAGTGCGACAGTAACCAAAAACATTCAGTACTTC. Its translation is CASSATVTKNIQYF.

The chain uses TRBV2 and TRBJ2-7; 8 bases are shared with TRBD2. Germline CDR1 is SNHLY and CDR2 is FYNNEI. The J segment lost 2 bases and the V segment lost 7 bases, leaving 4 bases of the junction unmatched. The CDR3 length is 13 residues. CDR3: CASTRGAPYEQYF. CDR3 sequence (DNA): TGTGCCAGCACGCGGGGGGCCCCCTACGAGCAGTACTTC.

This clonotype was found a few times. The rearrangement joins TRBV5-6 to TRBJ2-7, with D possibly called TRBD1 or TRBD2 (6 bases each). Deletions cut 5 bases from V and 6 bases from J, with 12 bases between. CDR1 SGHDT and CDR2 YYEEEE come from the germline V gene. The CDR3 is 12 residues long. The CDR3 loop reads CASRDKGGEQYF. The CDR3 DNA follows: TGTGCCAGCAGGGATAAGGGGGGCGAGCAGTACTTC.

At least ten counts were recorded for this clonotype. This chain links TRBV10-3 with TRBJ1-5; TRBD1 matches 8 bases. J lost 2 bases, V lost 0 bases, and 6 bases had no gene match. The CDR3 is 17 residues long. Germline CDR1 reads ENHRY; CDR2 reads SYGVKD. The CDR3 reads CAISESGAGGGNQPQHF. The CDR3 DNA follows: TGTGCCATCAGTGAGTCCGGGGCAGGGGGCGGCAATCAGCCCCAGCATTTT.

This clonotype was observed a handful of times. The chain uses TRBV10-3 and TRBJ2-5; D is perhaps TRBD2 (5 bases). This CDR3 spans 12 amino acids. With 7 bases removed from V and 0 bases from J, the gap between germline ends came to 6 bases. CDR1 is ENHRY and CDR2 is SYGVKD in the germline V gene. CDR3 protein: CAIMEDQETQYF. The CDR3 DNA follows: TGTGCCATCATGGAGGACCAAGAGACCCAGTACTTC.

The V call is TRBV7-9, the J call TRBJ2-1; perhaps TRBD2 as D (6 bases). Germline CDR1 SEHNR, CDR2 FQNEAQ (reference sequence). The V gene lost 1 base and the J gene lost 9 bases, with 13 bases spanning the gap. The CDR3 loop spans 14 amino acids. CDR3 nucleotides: TGTGCCAGCAGCTTAGAGGCCCTGACTAGTGAGCAGTTCTTC. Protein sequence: CASSLEALTSEQFF.

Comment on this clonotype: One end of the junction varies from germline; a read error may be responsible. The CDR3 protein is CASSQAPGLAGGLAKNTQYF. The CDR3 bases are TGCGCCAGCAGCCAAGCCCCGGGACTAGCGGGAGGTCTAGCCAAAAACACTCAGTACTTC. The V call is TRBV4-3, the J call TRBJ2-4, with 15 bases lining up with TRBD2. Germline V gene data show CDR1 as LGHNA and CDR2 as YSLEER. The CDR3 loop spans 20 amino acids.

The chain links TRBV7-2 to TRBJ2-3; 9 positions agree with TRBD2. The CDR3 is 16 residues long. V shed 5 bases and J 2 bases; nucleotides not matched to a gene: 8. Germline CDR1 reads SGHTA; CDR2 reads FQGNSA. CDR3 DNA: TGTGCCAGCAGCCCGAGGCGGGGGGGAATCACAGATACGCAGTATTTT. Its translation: CASSPRRGGITDTQYF.

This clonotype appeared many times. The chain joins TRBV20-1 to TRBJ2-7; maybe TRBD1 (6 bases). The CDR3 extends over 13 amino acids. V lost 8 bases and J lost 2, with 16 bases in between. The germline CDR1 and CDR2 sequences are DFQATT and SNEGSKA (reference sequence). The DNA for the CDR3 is TGCAGTCCAATTCTCGACAGGACCTACGAGCAGTACTTC. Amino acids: CSPILDRTYEQYF.

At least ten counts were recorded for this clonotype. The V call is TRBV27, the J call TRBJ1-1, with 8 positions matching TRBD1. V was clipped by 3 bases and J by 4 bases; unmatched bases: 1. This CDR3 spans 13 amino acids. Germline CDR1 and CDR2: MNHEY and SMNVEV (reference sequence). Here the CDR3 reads CASSFTGGTEAFF. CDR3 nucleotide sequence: TGTGCCAGCAGTTTTACAGGGGGCACTGAAGCTTTCTTT.

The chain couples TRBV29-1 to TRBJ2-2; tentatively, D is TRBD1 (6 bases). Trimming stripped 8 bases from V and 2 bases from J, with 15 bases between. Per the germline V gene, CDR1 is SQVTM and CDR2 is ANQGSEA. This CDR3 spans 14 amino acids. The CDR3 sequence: CSTAQGINTGELFF. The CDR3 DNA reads TGCAGCACTGCCCAGGGGATTAACACCGGGGAGCTGTTTTTT.

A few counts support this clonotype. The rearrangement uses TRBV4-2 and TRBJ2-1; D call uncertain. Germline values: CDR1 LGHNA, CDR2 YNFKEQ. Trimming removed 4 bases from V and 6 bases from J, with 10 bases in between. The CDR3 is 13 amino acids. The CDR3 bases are TGTGCCAGCAGCCCCCGGGTACCCAATGAGCAGTTCTTC. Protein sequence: CASSPRVPNEQFF.

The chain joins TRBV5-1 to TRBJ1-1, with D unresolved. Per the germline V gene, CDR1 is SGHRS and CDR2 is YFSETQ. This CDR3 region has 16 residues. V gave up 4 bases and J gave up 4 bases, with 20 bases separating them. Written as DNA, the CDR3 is TGCGCCAGCAGCATGGGCGATCGGACTGTGGGCACTGAAGCTTTCTTT. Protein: CASSMGDRTVGTEAFF.